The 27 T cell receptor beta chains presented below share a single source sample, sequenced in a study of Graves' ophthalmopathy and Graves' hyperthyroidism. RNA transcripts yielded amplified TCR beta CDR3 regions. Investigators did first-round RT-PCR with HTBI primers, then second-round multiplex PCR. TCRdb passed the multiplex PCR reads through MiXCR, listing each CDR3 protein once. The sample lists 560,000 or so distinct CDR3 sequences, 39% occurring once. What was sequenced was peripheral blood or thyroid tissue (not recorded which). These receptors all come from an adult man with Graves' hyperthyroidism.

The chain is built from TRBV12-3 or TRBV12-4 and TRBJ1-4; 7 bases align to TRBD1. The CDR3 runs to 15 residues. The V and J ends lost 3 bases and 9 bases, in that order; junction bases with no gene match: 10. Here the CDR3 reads CASSFGAGTVQKLFF. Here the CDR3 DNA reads TGTGCCAGCAGTTTCGGTGCCGGGACAGTCCAAAAACTGTTTTTT.

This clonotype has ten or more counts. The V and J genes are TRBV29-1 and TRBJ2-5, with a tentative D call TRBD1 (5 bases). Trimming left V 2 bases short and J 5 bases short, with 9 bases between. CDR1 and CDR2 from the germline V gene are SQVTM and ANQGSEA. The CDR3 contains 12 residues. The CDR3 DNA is TGCAGCGTTGAAAGGCAGGGTGAGACCCAGTACTTC. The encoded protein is CSVERQGETQYF.

The CDR3 protein is CASSTSTEDSNQPQHF. The CDR3 DNA reads as TGCGCCAGCAGCACCTCCACAGAAGATAGCAATCAGCCCCAGCATTTT. The chain uses TRBV5-1 and TRBJ1-5; no clear D. CDR3 length equals 16 residues. V lost 4 bases to trimming and J lost 0 bases, with 14 bases between them. Germline CDR1 is SGHRS and CDR2 is YFSETQ.

CDR3 nucleotides: TGTGCCAGCAGAAGACTAGCGGGAGGGGAGACCCAGTACTTC. It translates to CASRRLAGGETQYF. The chain joins TRBV12-3 or TRBV12-4 to TRBJ2-5, with TRBD2 identical over 14 bases. V lost 6 bases and J lost 5; bases outside the gene matches: 2. There are 14 residues in the CDR3.

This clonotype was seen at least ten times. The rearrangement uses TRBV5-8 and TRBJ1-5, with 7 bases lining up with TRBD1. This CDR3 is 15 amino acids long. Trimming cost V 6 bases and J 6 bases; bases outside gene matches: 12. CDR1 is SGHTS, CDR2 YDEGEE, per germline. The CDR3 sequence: CASNRDSTRVQPQHF. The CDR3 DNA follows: TGTGCCAGCAACAGGGACAGCACCCGCGTTCAGCCCCAGCATTTT.

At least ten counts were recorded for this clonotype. CDR3 sequence reads: CASSLAGPTNEKLFF. In nucleotides, the CDR3 is TGTGCCAGCAGCTTGGCTGGGCCTACTAATGAAAAACTGTTTTTT. The gene calls are TRBV5-8 and TRBJ1-4; D is ambiguous. The CDR3 runs 15 residues. Germline loops: CDR1 SGHTS, CDR2 YDEGEE. Trimming removed 0 bases from V and 2 bases from J, with 8 bases in between.

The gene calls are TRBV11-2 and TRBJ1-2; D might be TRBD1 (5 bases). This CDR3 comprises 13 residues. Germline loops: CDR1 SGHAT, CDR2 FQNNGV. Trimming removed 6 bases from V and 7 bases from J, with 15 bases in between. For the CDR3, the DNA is TGTGCCAGCAGATATAACGACAGAGGTGGCTACACCTTC. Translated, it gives CASRYNDRGGYTF.

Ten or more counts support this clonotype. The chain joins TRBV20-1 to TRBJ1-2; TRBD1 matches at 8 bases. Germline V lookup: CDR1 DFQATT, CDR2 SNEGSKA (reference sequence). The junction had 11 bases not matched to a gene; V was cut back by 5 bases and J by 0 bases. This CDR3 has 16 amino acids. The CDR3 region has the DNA TGCAGTGCTGAATCGACCGGGACAGGATCTAACTATGGCTACACCTTC. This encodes CSAESTGTGSNYGYTF.

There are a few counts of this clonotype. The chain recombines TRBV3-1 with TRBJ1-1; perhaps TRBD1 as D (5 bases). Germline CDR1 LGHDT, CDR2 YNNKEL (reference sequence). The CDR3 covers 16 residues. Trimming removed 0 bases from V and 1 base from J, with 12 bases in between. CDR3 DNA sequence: TGTGCCAGCAGCCAAGACCGGGGGTTAACGAACACTGAAGCTTTCTTT. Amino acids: CASSQDRGLTNTEAFF.

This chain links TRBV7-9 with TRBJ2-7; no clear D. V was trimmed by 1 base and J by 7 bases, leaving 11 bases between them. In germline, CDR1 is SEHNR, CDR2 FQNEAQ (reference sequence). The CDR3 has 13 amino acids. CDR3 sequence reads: CASSLGSGWEQYF. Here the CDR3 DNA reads TGTGCCAGCAGCTTAGGGTCGGGTTGGGAGCAGTACTTC.

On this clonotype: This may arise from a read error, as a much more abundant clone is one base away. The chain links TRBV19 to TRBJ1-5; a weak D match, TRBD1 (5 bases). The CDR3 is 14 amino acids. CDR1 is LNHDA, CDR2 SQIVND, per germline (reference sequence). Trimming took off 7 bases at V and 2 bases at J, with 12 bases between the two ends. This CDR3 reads CASKLGDGNQPQHF. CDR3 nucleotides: TGTGCCAGTAAGCTGGGGGACGGCAATCAGCCCCAGCATTTT. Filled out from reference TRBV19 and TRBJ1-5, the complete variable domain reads DGGITQSPKYLFRKEGQNVTLSCEQNLNHDAMYWYRQDPGQGLRLIYYSQIVNDFQKGDIAEGYSVSREKKESFPLTVTSAQKNPTAFYLCASKLGDGNQPQHFGDGTRLSIL.

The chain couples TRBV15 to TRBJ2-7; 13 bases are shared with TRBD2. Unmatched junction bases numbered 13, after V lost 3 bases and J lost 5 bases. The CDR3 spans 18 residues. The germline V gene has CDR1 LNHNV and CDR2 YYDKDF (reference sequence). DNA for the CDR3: TGTGCCACCAGCAGCTTGGAACTAGCGGGAGGGCCACGCCACGAGCAGTACTTC. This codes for CATSSLELAGGPRHEQYF.

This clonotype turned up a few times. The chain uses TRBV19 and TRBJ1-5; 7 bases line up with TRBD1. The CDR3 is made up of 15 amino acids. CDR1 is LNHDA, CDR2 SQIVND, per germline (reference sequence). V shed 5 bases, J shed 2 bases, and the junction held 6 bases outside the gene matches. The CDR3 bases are TGTGCCAGTAGTGTTAGGACAGGAGGCAATCAGCCCCAGCATTTT. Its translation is CASSVRTGGNQPQHF.

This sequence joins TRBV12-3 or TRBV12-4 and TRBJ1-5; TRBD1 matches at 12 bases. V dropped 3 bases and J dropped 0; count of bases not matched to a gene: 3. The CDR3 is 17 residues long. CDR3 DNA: TGTGCCAGCAGTTTTGGGACAGGGGGCGTTAGCAATCAGCCCCAGCATTTT. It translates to CASSFGTGGVSNQPQHF.

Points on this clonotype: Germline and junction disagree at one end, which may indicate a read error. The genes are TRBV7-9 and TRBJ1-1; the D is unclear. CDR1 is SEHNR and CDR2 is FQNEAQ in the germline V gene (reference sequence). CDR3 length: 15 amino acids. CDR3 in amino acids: CASSLAQVPGTEAFF. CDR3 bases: TGTGCCAGCAGTTTAGCGCAGGTCCCCGGCACTGAAGCTTTCTTT.

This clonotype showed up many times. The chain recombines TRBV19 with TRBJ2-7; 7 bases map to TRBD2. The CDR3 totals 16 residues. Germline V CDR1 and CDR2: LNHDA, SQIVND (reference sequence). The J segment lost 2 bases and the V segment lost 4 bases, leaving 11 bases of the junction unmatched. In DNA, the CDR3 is TGTGCCAGTAGTAACCAGCGGCTAGCGGACCCCTACGAGCAGTACTTC. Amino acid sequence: CASSNQRLADPYEQYF.

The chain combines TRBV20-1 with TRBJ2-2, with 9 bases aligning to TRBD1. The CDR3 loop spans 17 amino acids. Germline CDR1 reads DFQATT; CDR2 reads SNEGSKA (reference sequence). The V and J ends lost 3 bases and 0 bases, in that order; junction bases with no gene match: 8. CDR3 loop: CSARDKDRGANTGELFF. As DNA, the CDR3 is TGCAGTGCTAGGGATAAGGACAGGGGTGCGAACACCGGGGAGCTGTTTTTT.

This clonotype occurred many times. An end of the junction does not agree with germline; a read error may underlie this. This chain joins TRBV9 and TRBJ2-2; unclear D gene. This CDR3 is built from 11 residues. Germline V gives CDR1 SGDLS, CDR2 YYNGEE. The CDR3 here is CASSVTGELFF. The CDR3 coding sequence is TGCGCCAGCAGTGTAACAGGGGAGCTGTTTTTT.

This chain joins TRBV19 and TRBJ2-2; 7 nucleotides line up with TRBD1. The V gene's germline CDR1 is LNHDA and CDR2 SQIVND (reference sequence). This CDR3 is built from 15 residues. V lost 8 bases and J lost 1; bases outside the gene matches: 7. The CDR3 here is CASGRDSGNTGELFF. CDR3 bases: TGTGCCAGTGGCAGGGACAGTGGGAACACCGGGGAGCTGTTTTTT.

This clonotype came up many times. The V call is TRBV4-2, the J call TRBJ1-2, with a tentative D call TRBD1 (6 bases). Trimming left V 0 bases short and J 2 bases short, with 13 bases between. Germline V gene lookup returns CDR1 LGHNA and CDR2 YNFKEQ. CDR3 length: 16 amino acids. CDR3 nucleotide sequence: TGTGCCAGCAGCCAAGACGGGGGCACTCAGAACTATGGCTACACCTTC. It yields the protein CASSQDGGTQNYGYTF.

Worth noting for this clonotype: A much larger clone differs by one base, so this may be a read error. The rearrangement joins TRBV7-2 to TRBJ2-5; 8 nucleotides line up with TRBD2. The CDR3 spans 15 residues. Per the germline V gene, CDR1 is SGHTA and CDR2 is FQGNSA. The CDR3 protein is CASSLGGAGVETQHF. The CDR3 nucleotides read TGTGCCAGCAGCTTAGGAGGAGCGGGAGTGGAGACCCAGCACTTC.

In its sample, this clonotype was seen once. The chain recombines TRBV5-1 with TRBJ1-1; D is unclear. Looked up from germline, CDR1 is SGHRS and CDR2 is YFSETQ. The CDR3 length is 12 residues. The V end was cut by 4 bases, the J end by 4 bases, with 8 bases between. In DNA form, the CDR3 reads TGCGCCAGCAGCAACCCGGGCACTGAAGCTTTCTTT. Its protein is CASSNPGTEAFF.

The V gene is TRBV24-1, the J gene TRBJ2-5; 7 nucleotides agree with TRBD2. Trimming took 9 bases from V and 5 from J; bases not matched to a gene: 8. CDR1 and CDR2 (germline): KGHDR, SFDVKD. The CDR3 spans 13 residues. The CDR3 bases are TGTGCCACCGCCAGGGCGGGGGTGGAGACCCAGTACTTC. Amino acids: CATARAGVETQYF.

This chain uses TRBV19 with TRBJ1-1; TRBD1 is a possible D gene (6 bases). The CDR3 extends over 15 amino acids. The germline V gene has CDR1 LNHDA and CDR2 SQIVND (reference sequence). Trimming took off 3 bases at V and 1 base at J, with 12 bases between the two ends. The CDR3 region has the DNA TGTGCCAGTAGTATCTGGGCAGGGGAGAACACTGAAGCTTTCTTT. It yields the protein CASSIWAGENTEAFF.

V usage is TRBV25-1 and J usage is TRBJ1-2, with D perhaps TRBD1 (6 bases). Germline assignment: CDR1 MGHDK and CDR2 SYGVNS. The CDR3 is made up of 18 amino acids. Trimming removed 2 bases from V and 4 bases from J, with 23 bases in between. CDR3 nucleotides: TGTGCCAGCAGTGAACTAGGCGGCGGTAACAGGGATGGCTATGGCTACACCTTC. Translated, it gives CASSELGGGNRDGYGYTF.

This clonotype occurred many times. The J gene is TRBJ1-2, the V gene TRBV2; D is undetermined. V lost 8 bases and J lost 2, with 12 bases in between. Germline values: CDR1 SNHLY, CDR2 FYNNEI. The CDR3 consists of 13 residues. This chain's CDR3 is CASVFRENYGYTF. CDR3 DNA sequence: TGTGCCAGCGTGTTTAGGGAGAACTATGGCTACACCTTC.

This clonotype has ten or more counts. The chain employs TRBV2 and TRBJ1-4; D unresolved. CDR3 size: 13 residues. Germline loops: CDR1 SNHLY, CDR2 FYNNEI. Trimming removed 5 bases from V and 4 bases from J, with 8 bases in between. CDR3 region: CASSNLINEKLFF. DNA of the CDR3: TGTGCCAGCAGTAATCTGATTAATGAAAAACTGTTTTTT. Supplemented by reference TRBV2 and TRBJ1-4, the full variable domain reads EPEVTQTPSHQVTQMGQEVILRCVPISNHLYFYWYRQILGQKVEFLVSFYNNEISEKSEIFDDQFSVERPDGSNFTLKIRSTKLEDSAMYFCASSNLINEKLFFGSGTQLSVL.